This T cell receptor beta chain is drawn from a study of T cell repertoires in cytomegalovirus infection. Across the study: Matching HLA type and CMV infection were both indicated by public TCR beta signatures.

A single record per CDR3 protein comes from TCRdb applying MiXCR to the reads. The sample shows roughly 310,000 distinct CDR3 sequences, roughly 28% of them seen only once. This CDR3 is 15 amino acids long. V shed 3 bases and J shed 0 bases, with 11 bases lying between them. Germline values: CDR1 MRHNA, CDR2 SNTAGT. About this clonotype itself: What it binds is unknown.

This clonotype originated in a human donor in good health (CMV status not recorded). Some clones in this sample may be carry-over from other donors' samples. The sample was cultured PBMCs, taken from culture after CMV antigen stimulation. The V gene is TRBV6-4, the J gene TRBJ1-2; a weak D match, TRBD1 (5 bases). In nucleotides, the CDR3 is TGTGCCAGCAGTGAACGTCCAGGGACTAACTATGGCTACACCTTC. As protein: CASSERPGTNYGYTF.